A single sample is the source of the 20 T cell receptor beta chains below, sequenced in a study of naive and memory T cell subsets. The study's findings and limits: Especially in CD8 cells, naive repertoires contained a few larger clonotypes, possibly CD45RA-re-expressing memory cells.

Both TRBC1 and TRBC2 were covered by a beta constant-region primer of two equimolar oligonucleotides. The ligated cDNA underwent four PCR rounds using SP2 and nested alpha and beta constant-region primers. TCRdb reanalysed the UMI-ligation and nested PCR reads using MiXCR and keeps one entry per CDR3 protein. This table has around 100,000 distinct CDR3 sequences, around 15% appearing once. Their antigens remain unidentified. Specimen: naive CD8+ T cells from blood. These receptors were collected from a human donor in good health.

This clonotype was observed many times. This CDR3 reads CASSISVVAYEQYF. The CDR3 DNA sequence: TGTGCCAGTAGTATTTCCGTCGTAGCCTACGAGCAGTACTTC. This chain connects TRBV19 to TRBJ2-7; D uncertain. Between the trimmed V and J ends, which lost 3 bases and 2 bases, there was a span of 11 bases. The CDR3 is 14 residues long. Germline assignment: CDR1 LNHDA and CDR2 SQIVND (reference sequence).

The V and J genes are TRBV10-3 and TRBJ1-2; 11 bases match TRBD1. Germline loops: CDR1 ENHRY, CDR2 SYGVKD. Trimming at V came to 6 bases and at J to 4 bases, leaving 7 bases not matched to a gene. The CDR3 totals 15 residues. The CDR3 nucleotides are TGTGCCATCAGCGGGACAGGGGGTTTAAGCTATGGCTACACCTTC. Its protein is CAISGTGGLSYGYTF.

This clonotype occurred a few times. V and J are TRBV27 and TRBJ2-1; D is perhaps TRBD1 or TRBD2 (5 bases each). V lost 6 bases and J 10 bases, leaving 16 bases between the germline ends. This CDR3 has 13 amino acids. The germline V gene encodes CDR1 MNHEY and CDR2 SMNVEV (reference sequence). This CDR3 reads CASRGSERDEQFF. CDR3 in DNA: TGTGCCAGCAGGGGTAGCGAGAGGGACGAGCAGTTCTTC.

CDR3: CSVEEVEYYNEQFF. CDR3 in DNA: TGCAGCGTTGAAGAAGTAGAATATTACAATGAGCAGTTCTTC. J is TRBJ2-1 and V is TRBV29-1, with D unresolved. CDR3 size: 14 residues. CDR1 and CDR2 (germline): SQVTM, ANQGSEA. Between the trimmed V and J ends, which lost 0 bases and 4 bases, there was a span of 10 bases.

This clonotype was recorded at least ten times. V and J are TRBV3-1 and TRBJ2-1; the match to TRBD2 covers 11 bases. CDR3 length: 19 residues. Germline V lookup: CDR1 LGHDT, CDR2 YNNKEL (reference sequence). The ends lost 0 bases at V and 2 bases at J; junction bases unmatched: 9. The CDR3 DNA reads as TGTGCCAGCAGCCAAGATCTACTAGCGGGAGATCTCCCCTACAATGAGCAGTTCTTC. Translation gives CASSQDLLAGDLPYNEQFF.

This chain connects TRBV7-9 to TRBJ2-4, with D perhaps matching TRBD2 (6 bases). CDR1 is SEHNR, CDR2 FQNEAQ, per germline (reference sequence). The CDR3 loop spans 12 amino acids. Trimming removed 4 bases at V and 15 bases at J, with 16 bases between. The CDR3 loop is CASSSTGEGMYF. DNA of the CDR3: TGTGCCAGCAGCTCAACGGGAGAGGGCATGTACTTC. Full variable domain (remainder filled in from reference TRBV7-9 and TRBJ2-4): DTGVSQNPRHKITKRGQNVTFRCDPISEHNRLYWYRQTLGQGPEFLTYFQNEAQLEKSRLLSDRFSAERPKGSFSTLEIQRTEQGDSAMYLCASSSTGEGMYFGAGTRLSVL.

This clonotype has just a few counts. The CDR3 here is CASSLNTGTNTEAFF. Written as DNA, the CDR3 is TGTGCCAGCAGTTTAAATACAGGGACGAACACTGAAGCTTTCTTT. J is TRBJ1-1 and V is TRBV6-6, with D possibly being TRBD1 (6 bases). Germline CDR1 reads MNHNY; CDR2 reads SVGAGI (reference sequence). This CDR3 has 15 residues. Trimming shortened V by 4 bases and J by 1 base, and 13 bases separated the two germline ends.

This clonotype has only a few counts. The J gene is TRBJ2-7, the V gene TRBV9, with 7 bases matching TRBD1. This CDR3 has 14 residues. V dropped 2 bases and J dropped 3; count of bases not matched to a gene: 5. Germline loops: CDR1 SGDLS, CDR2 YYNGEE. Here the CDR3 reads CASSVADRDYEQYF. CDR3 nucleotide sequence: TGTGCCAGCAGCGTCGCCGACAGGGACTACGAGCAGTACTTC.

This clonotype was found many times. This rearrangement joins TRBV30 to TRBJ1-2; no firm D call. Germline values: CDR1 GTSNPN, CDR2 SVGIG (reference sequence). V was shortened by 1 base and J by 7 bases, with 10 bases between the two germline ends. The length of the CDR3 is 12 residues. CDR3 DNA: TGTGCCTGGAGTGAGGGTTCATCTGGCTACACCTTC. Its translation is CAWSEGSSGYTF. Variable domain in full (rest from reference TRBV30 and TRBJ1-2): SQTIHQWPATLVQPVGSPLSLECTVEGTSNPNLYWYRQAAGRGLQLLFYSVGIGQISSEVPQNLSASRPQDRQFILSSKKLLLSDSGFYLCAWSEGSSGYTFGSGTRLTVV.

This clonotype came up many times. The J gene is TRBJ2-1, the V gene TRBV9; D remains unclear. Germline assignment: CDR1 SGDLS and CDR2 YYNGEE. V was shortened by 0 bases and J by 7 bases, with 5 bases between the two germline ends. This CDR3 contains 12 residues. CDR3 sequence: CASSVAGNEQFF. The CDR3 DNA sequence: TGTGCCAGCAGCGTAGCGGGTAATGAGCAGTTCTTC. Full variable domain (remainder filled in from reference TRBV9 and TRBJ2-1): DSGVTQTPKHLITATGQRVTLRCSPRSGDLSVYWYQQSLDQGLQFLIQYYNGEERAKGNILERFSAQQFPDLHSELNLSSLELGDSALYFCASSVAGNEQFFGPGTRLTVL.

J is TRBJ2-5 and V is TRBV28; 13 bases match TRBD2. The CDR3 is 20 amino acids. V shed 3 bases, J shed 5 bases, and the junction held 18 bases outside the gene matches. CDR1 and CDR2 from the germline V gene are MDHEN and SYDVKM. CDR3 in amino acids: CASSFLPGGTTSGGTETQYF. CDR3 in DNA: TGTGCCAGCAGTTTCCTCCCCGGCGGGACGACTAGCGGGGGGACGGAGACCCAGTACTTC.

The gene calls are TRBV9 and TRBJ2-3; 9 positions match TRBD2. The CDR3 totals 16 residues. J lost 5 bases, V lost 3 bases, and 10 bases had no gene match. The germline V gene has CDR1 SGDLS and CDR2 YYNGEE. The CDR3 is CASSGRGGDLEDTQYF. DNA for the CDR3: TGTGCCAGCAGCGGACGCGGGGGGGACTTGGAAGATACGCAGTATTTT.

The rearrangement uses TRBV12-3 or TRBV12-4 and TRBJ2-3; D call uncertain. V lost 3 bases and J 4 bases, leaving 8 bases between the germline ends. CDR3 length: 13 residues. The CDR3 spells CASSFEAPDTQYF. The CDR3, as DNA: TGTGCCAGCAGTTTCGAAGCGCCAGATACGCAGTATTTT.

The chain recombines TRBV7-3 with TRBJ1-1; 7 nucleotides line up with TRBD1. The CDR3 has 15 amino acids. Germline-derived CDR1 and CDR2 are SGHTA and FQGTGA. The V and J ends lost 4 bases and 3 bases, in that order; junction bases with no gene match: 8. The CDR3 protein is CASSSLQGGDTEAFF. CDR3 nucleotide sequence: TGTGCCAGCAGCTCTCTGCAGGGGGGAGACACTGAAGCTTTCTTT.

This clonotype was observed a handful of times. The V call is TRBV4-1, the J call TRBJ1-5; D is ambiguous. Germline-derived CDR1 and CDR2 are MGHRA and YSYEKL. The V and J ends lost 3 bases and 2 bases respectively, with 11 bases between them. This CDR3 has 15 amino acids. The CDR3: CASSQYDTGNQPQHF. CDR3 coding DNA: TGCGCCAGCAGCCAGTACGACACCGGCAATCAGCCCCAGCATTTT.

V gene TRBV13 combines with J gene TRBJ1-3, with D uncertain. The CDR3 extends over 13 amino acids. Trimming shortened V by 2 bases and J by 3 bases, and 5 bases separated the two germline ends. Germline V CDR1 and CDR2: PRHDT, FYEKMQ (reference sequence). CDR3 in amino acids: CASSLRLGNTIYF. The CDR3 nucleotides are TGTGCCAGCAGCTTAAGACTTGGAAACACCATATATTTT.

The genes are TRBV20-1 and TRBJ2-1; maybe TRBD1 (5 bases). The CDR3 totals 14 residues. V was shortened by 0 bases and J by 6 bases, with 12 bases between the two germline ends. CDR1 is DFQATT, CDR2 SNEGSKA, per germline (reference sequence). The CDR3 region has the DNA TGCAGTGCTAGAGATAGAAGCAGGGTCAATGAGCAGTTCTTC. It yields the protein CSARDRSRVNEQFF.

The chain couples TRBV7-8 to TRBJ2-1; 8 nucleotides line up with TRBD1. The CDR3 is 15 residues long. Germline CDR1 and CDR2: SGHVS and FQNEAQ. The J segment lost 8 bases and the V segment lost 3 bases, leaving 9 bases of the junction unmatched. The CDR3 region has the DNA TGTGCCAGCAGCTTTCCTACAGGGGGTCGCGATGAGCAGTTCTTC. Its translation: CASSFPTGGRDEQFF.

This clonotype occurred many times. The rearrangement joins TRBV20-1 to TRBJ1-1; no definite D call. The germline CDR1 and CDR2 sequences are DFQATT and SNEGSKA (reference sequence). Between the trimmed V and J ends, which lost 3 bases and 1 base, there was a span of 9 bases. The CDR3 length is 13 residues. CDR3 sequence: CSARRGSNTEAFF. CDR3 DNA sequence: TGCAGTGCTAGGCGGGGTTCGAACACTGAAGCTTTCTTT.

CDR3 DNA sequence: TGTGCCAGCAGCCAAGTGCCTAGCGGGAGACTGGAGACCCAGTACTTC. This gives the protein CASSQVPSGRLETQYF. The chain is built from TRBV4-2 and TRBJ2-5, with 10 bases matching TRBD2. Germline CDR1 and CDR2: LGHNA and YNFKEQ. The trim removed 1 base at V and 5 bases at J, leaving 7 bases unmatched. The CDR3 totals 16 residues.